Below are 21 T cell receptor beta chains sequenced from a single sample in a study of T cells in tuberculosis. Here immunoSEQ multiplex PCR was the method, and the copy in TCRdb shows in-frame clones only, minus some. The repertoire holds 35,000 to 50,000 clones, with about 95% as singletons. The material sequenced was PBMCs. The receptors stem from a donor between 5 and 29 years old with latent tuberculosis or without tuberculosis infection. Some clones in this sample may be carry-over from other donors' samples.

The chain links TRBV11-2 to TRBJ2-5, with 11 bases aligning to TRBD2. Per germline, CDR1 SGHAT and CDR2 FQNNGV. This CDR3 spans 14 amino acids. Losses at the gene ends were 1 base for V and 7 bases for J; bases not matched to a gene: 2. In nucleotides, the CDR3 is TGTGCCAGCAGCTTAGGGCTAGCGGGAGGGACCCAGTACTTC. It specifies CASSLGLAGGTQYF. Supplemented by reference TRBV11-2 and TRBJ2-5, the full variable domain reads EAGVAQSPRYKIIEKRQSVAFWCNPISGHATLYWYQQILGQGPKLLIQFQNNGVVDDSQLPKDRFSAERLKGVDSTLKIQPAKLEDSAVYLCASSLGLAGGTQYFGPGTRLLVL.

The genes are TRBV7-6 and TRBJ1-5; D is unresolved. Trimming cost V 5 bases and J 0 bases, with 14 bases left between them. The CDR3 covers 16 residues. Germline V gives CDR1 SGHVS, CDR2 FNYEAQ. The CDR3 is CASSREAGNSNQPQHF. In DNA form, the CDR3 reads TGTGCCAGCAGCCGGGAAGCGGGGAATAGCAATCAGCCCCAGCATTTT.

DNA for the CDR3: TGTGCCAGCTCAGGACAGGGCAAGGACACTGAAGCTTTCTTT. This sequence encodes CASSGQGKDTEAFF. The chain uses TRBV18 and TRBJ1-1; 8 nucleotides line up with TRBD1. Germline V gene data show CDR1 as KGHSH and CDR2 as LQKENI. The CDR3 totals 14 residues. Trimming cost V 5 bases and J 3 bases; bases outside gene matches: 5. Full variable domain (rest looked up from reference TRBV18 and TRBJ1-1): NAGVMQNPRHLVRRRGQEARLRCSPMKGHSHVYWYRQLPEEGLKFMVYLQKENIIDESGMPKERFSAEFPKEGPSILRIQQVVRGDSAAYFCASSGQGKDTEAFFGQGTRLTVV.

The CDR3 here is CASSSLGRTGKFGYGYTF. CDR3 nucleotide sequence: TGTGCCAGCAGTTCCCTCGGAAGGACAGGGAAGTTTGGCTATGGCTACACCTTC. The V call is TRBV27, the J call TRBJ1-2, with 8 bases that match TRBD1. Trimming took 4 bases from V and 4 from J; bases not matched to a gene: 17. Germline CDR1 is MNHEY and CDR2 is SMNVEV (reference sequence). The CDR3 runs to 18 residues.

This clone has only a few counts. This chain links TRBV19 with TRBJ1-1; no clear D. The CDR3 has 11 residues. Germline assignment: CDR1 LNHDA and CDR2 SQIVND (reference sequence). V was cut by 8 bases and J by 4 bases, with 8 bases left in between. The CDR3 nucleotides are TGTGCCAGTGGAGACTTCACTGAAGCTTTCTTT. Translating gives CASGDFTEAFF.

The genes are TRBV28 and TRBJ2-4; 7 positions match TRBD2. The CDR3 is 18 amino acids. Germline CDR1 MDHEN, CDR2 SYDVKM. The trim removed 5 bases at V and 1 base at J, leaving 14 bases unmatched. In DNA, the CDR3 is TGTGCCAGCAGTCCAAGGGGAGGGAGGGCCGGCGCCAAAAACATTCAGTACTTC. Translation gives CASSPRGGRAGAKNIQYF.

V gene TRBV30 combines with J gene TRBJ1-1; D is possibly TRBD1 (5 bases). The CDR3 has 14 amino acids. Trimming removed 5 bases at V and 3 bases at J, with 16 bases between. Germline CDR1 reads GTSNPN; CDR2 reads SVGIG (reference sequence). CDR3 residues: CAWASGGIYTEAFF. DNA for the CDR3: TGTGCCTGGGCGTCGGGGGGGATCTACACTGAAGCTTTCTTT.

The chain is built from TRBV27 and TRBJ2-7; 7 bases fit TRBD2. Germline V gene lookup returns CDR1 MNHEY and CDR2 SMNVEV (reference sequence). The CDR3 length is 16 residues. V shed 6 bases and J 3 bases; nucleotides not matched to a gene: 14. The CDR3: CASSPSRGETYYEQYF. CDR3 nucleotides: TGTGCCAGCAGCCCCTCACGGGGGGAGACCTACTACGAGCAGTACTTC.

The chain recombines TRBV27 with TRBJ2-5; 7 bases align to TRBD1. The CDR3 is 14 amino acids. Germline V gives CDR1 MNHEY, CDR2 SMNVEV (reference sequence). J lost 6 bases, V lost 3 bases, and 7 bases had no gene match. In DNA form, the CDR3 reads TGTGCCAGCAGTTTCGACAGGGCACAAAAGACCCAGTACTTC. This codes for CASSFDRAQKTQYF.

The J gene is TRBJ2-5, the V gene TRBV4-1; D may be TRBD1 (6 bases). Germline assignment: CDR1 MGHRA and CDR2 YSYEKL. CDR3 size: 17 residues. Trimming took 6 bases from V and 4 from J, leaving 24 bases between them. CDR3 coding DNA: TGCGCCAGCAGAAGAATCGACGGGGCGCAAGGGGGAGAGACCCAGTACTTC. Residues: CASRRIDGAQGGETQYF.

The chain uses TRBV19 and TRBJ1-3; D gene unclear. The CDR3 spans 14 residues. Germline V gene data show CDR1 as LNHDA and CDR2 as SQIVND (reference sequence). Deletions cut 2 bases from V and 2 bases from J, with 7 bases between. This CDR3 reads CASSIHFAGNTIYF. The CDR3 coding sequence is TGTGCCAGTAGTATACACTTCGCTGGAAACACCATATATTTT. The full variable domain, with the rest looked up from reference TRBV19 and TRBJ1-3, is DGGITQSPKYLFRKEGQNVTLSCEQNLNHDAMYWYRQDPGQGLRLIYYSQIVNDFQKGDIAEGYSVSREKKESFPLTVTSAQKNPTAFYLCASSIHFAGNTIYFGEGSWLTVV.

V and J are TRBV7-2 and TRBJ2-7; 14 bases fit TRBD2. V was clipped by 5 bases and J by 9 bases; unmatched bases: 15. Germline loops: CDR1 SGHTA, CDR2 FQGNSA. The CDR3 contains 17 residues. Here the CDR3 DNA reads TGTGCCAGCAGCCCGCAAGTTGGGACTAGCGGGAGTCCGTGGCAGTACTTC. This gives the protein CASSPQVGTSGSPWQYF.

The V call is TRBV27, the J call TRBJ2-3; 11 bases agree with TRBD2. With 5 bases clipped from V and 3 bases from J, the junction kept 13 bases outside the gene matches. This CDR3 spans 18 amino acids. In germline, CDR1 is MNHEY, CDR2 SMNVEV (reference sequence). CDR3 sequence (DNA): TGTGCCAGCAGTATAGCGGGGGGGGTGGGTGGTACTACAGATACGCAGTATTTT. It codes for CASSIAGGVGGTTDTQYF.

The rearrangement uses TRBV4-1 and TRBJ2-1, with 10 bases matching TRBD2. Germline CDR1 is MGHRA and CDR2 is YSYEKL. Trimming at V came to 4 bases and at J to 9 bases, leaving 9 bases not matched to a gene. The CDR3 totals 15 residues. CDR3 protein: CASSPGTSDYGEQFF. Written as DNA, the CDR3 is TGCGCCAGCAGCCCCGGGACTAGCGATTACGGTGAGCAGTTCTTC.

The chain is built from TRBV6-6 and TRBJ1-3, with 7 bases matching TRBD1. Trimming removed 8 bases from V and 4 bases from J; junction bases left unmatched: 14. Germline V CDR1 and CDR2: MNHNY, SVGAGI (reference sequence). The CDR3 has 16 amino acids. The CDR3 sequence is CASGGQVRNAGNTIYF. The DNA for the CDR3 is TGTGCCAGCGGCGGACAGGTCCGTAACGCCGGAAACACCATATATTTT.

This chain connects TRBV27 to TRBJ2-7, with D unclear. V was clipped by 5 bases and J by 4 bases, with 9 bases between them. The CDR3 spans 12 residues. The germline V gene encodes CDR1 MNHEY and CDR2 SMNVEV (reference sequence). CDR3 region: CASSPNRYEQYF. CDR3 coding DNA: TGTGCCAGCAGTCCTAACCGGTACGAGCAGTACTTC.

The V call is TRBV27, the J call TRBJ1-1, with TRBD1 matching over 12 bases. The CDR3 loop spans 16 amino acids. V lost 5 bases, J lost 3 bases, and 7 bases stayed unmatched. Germline values: CDR1 MNHEY, CDR2 SMNVEV (reference sequence). This CDR3 reads CASSQGQGAGYTEAFF. The CDR3 DNA sequence: TGTGCCAGCAGTCAGGGACAGGGGGCAGGGTACACTGAAGCTTTCTTT.

The chain uses TRBV19 and TRBJ2-1; a weak D match, TRBD2 (5 bases). Trimming cost V 5 bases and J 10 bases, with 15 bases left between them. Germline-derived CDR1 and CDR2 are LNHDA and SQIVND (reference sequence). This CDR3 is built from 13 residues. CDR3 in amino acids: CASSPLDSPEQFF. Written as DNA, the CDR3 is TGTGCCAGTAGTCCACTAGACTCTCCCGAGCAGTTCTTC.

The CDR3 coding sequence is TGTGCTAGTGGATACAAGACTAGCGGGAGGGGTAATGAGCAGTTCTTC. Amino acids: CASGYKTSGRGNEQFF. The V and J genes are TRBV12-5 and TRBJ2-1; 14 nucleotides line up with TRBD2. This CDR3 has 16 amino acids. With 6 bases clipped from V and 7 bases from J, the junction kept 8 bases outside the gene matches. Germline CDR1 LGHNT, CDR2 FRNRAP.

V is TRBV4-3 and J is TRBJ2-7; a weak D match, TRBD2 (7 bases). The germline gives CDR1 LGHNA, CDR2 YSLEER. V gave up 5 bases and J gave up 1 base, with 15 bases separating them. This CDR3 is built from 15 residues. The CDR3 nucleotides read TGCGCCAGCAGCAATCGCGGGGGACATTCCTACGAGCAGTACTTC. Residues: CASSNRGGHSYEQYF.

The chain has TRBV29-1 and TRBJ1-1; 9 bases match TRBD1. This CDR3 region has 15 residues. Looked up from germline, CDR1 is SQVTM and CDR2 is ANQGSEA. V trimming: 6 bases; J trimming: 0 bases; junction bases outside the gene matches: 8. The CDR3 reads CSVGPGQGMNTEAFF. Here the CDR3 DNA reads TGCAGCGTGGGACCGGGACAGGGAATGAACACTGAAGCTTTCTTT.